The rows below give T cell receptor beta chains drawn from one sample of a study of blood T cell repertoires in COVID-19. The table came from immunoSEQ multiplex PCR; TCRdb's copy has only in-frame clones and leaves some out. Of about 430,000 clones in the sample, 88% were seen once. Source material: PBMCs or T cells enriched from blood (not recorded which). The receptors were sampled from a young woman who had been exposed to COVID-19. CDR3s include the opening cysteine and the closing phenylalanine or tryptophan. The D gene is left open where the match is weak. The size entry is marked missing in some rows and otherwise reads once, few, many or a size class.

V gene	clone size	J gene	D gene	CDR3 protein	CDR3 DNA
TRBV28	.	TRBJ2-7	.	CASSLVQASYEQYF	TGTGCCAGCAGTTTGGTGCAGGCCTCCTACGAGCAGTACTTC
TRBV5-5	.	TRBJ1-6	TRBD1	CASSSTGSSPLHF	TGTGCCAGCAGCTCGACAGGGTCCTCACCCCTCCACTTT
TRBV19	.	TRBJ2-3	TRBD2	CASSMPTGGFLDTQYF	TGTGCCAGTAGTATGCCCACGGGAGGATTCCTAGATACGCAGTATTTT
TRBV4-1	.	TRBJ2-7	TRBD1	CASSQGQGQVLYEQYF	TGCGCCAGCAGCCAAGGCCAAGGACAGGTTCTCTACGAGCAGTACTTC
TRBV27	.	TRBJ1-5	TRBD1	CASSSRQGVGQPQHF	TGTGCCAGCAGCTCCAGACAGGGTGTAGGTCAGCCCCAGCATTTT
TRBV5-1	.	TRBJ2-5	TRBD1	CASSTPGTGEETQYF	TGCGCCAGCAGCACACCCGGGACAGGAGAAGAGACCCAGTACTTC
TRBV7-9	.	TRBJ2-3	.	CASTHTDTQYF	TGTGCCAGCACCCACACAGATACGCAGTATTTT
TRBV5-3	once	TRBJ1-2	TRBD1	CARSLHRGGYGYTF	TGTGCCAGAAGCTTGCACAGGGGGGGCTATGGCTACACCTTC
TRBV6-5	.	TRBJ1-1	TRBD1	CASRDTGQGLTEAFF	TGTGCCAGCAGGGACACGGGACAGGGCTTAACTGAAGCTTTCTTT
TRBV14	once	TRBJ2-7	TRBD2	CASSQGTSLREQYF	TGTGCCAGCAGCCAAGGGACTAGTCTGAGGGAGCAGTACTTC
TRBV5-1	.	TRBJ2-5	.	CASSFSGQETQYF	TGCGCCAGCAGCTTTTCAGGGCAAGAGACCCAGTACTTC
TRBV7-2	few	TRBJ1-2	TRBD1	CASSSQQGAVYGYTF	TGTGCCAGCAGCTCCCAACAGGGGGCCGTCTATGGCTACACCTTC
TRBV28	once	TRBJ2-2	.	CASSSHRALGTGELFF	TGTGCCAGCAGTTCGCACAGGGCGCTAGGCACCGGGGAGCTGTTTTTT
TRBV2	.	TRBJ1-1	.	CASSIDTNTEAFF	TGTGCCAGCAGCATCGACACAAACACTGAAGCTTTCTTT
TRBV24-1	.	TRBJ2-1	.	CATSDFHSSPQFF	TGTGCCACCAGTGATTTTCACTCCTCCCCGCAGTTCTTC
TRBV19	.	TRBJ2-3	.	CASKPEAHRASTDTQYF	TGTGCCAGTAAACCAGAGGCCCACAGGGCTAGCACAGATACGCAGTATTTT
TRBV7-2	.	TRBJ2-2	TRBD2	CASSLGSGGAPGELFF	TGTGCCAGCAGCCTCGGGTCGGGGGGGGCCCCCGGGGAGCTGTTTTTT
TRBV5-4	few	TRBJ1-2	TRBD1	CASSPRDRGLYGYTF	TGTGCCAGCAGCCCCCGGGACAGGGGGCTCTATGGCTACACCTTC
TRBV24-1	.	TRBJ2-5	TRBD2	CATSDPGLAVQETQYF	TGTGCCACCAGTGATCCGGGACTAGCGGTCCAAGAGACCCAGTACTTC
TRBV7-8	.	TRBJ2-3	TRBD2	CASSLGLAGDADTQYF	TGTGCCAGCAGCCTAGGACTAGCGGGGGACGCAGATACGCAGTATTTT
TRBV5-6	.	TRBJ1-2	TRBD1	CASSFPGQGNYGYTF	TGTGCCAGCAGCTTCCCGGGACAGGGGAATTATGGCTACACCTTC
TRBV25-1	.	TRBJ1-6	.	CASAGGLHSPLHF	TGTGCCAGCGCCGGCGGACTCCACTCACCCCTCCACTTT
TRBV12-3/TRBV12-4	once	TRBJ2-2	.	CASSHYQGLFF	TGTGCCAGCAGCCACTACCAGGGGCTGTTTTTT
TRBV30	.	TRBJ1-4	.	CAWKQLPNEKLFF	TGTGCCTGGAAACAGCTACCCAATGAAAAACTGTTTTTT
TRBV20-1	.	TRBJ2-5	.	CSASPPSGGVGGETQYF	TGCAGTGCTAGTCCCCCATCCGGCGGGGTGGGTGGAGAGACCCAGTACTTC
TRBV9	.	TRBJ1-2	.	CASSPDSYYGYTF	TGTGCCAGCAGCCCCGACAGCTACTATGGCTACACCTTC
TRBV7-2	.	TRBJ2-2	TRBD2	CASSLRGRAETGELFF	TGTGCCAGCAGCTTACGAGGGAGGGCCGAAACCGGGGAGCTGTTTTTT
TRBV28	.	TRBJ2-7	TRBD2	CASSPSGRATYEQYF	TGTGCCAGCAGTCCTAGCGGGAGGGCCACCTACGAGCAGTACTTC
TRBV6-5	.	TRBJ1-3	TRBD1	CASSSWGQGTGNTIYF	TGTGCCAGCAGTTCCTGGGGACAGGGAACTGGAAACACCATATATTTT
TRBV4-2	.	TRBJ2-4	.	CASSQKPPGGVFIQYF	TGTGCCAGCAGCCAAAAACCCCCTGGCGGGGTTTTCATTCAGTACTTC
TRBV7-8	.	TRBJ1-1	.	CASRVDTEAFF	TGTGCCAGTCGGGTTGACACTGAAGCTTTCTTT
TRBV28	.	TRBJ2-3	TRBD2	CASSLGLLGTDTQYF	TGTGCCAGCAGTTTGGGACTACTAGGCACAGATACGCAGTATTTT
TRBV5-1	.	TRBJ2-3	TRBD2	CASTTSPDTQYF	TGCGCCAGCACGACTAGCCCGGATACGCAGTATTTT
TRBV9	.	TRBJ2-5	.	CASTFGRTAQETQYF	TGTGCCAGCACCTTCGGCCGGACAGCACAAGAGACCCAGTACTTC
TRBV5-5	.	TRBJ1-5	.	CASSFQQTDNQPQHF	TGTGCCAGCAGCTTCCAACAGACAGATAATCAGCCCCAGCATTTT